This TCR beta chain originates from a study of CD8 T cells in Susac syndrome (dated by TCRdb to the late 2010s). Background on the whole study: Among the sequenced Susac syndrome patients, six had clinically active disease and roughly 8 were in clinical remission. At blood withdrawal, Susac syndrome patients were either therapy-naive, taking corticosteroids (in some cases with IVIg as well), or taking IVIg alone. Whether CD8+ T cell activation and differentiation in Susac syndrome was antigen driven was tested using repertoire sequencing.

RNA was extracted using the RNeasy kit, and roughly 0.5 to 1 ug of the RNA was reverse transcribed with random hexamers. TCR beta CDR3 regions were amplified with the immunoSEQ multiplex PCR assay covering 54 Vbeta and 13 Jbeta segments. To correct PCR amplification bias, a synthetic template baseline was used for both primer optimization and computational correction. As for the original processing: Reads were annotated to V, D and J genes per IMGT and analyzed with immunoSEQ Analyzer, keeping only productive sequences. To calculate clonality, Shannon entropy was normalized by log2 of the number of productive unique sequences and then subtracted from one. Public and private clones were assessed among the 100 most prevalent clones of each patient and control. Clones were defined as Susac-specific if absent from the healthy and MS cohorts, from 1052 published viral clones and from other ImmuneACCESS disease sequences. The public reads were quality trimmed at Q25 with fastp and then assembled into clones with MiXCR by TCRdb, keeping productive beta chains. Each CDR3 protein appears once, grouped with its most common genes and DNA. The V and J calls follow TCRdb's processing rather than the paper's. This sample comprises about 150,000 distinct CDR3 sequences, roughly 95% of them detected only once. The top ten clones comprise about 0.08% of the sample.

Including cysteine and phenylalanine, the CDR3 has 13 amino acids. Only the CDR3 portion is preserved as DNA: 39 bases, with reading frame beginning at the first base. For this chain, trimming is 5 bases at the V end and 6 bases at the J end, and the number of junction bases without a gene match is 6. Sequences MDHEN (CDR1) and SYDVKM (CDR2) are obtained from the germline V gene. Concerning this clonotype itself: This clone's antigen is unknown. Base-call qualities are not available, and no considerably larger clone is one nucleotide away.

Broad study findings and their caveats: In the CD4+ T cell repertoire of Susac syndrome patients, clonal expansion was not detected. The TCR sequencing and HLA analysis was acknowledged to have included a relatively small number of individuals.

Peripheral blood CD8+ and CD4+ T cells from healthy donors, Susac syndrome patients and multiple sclerosis patients were profiled using high-throughput TCR beta sequencing. Susac syndrome patients met recently defined diagnostic criteria for definite or probable disease. Bulk CD8+ and CD4+ T cells were purified magnetically by negative isolation, whereas CD8+ TEMRA cells were enriched by FACS. Blood was drawn into EDTA tubes, processed within 24 hours, and PBMCs were isolated by density gradient centrifugation. PBMCs intended for TCR sequencing were cryopreserved in liquid nitrogen and thawed later in a water bath at 37 degrees C. A purity of at least 90% was achieved for sorted or isolated CD4+, CD8+ and CD8+ TEMRA cells.

This clonotype was obtained from a human donor with Susac syndrome. The sequenced material came from CD4+ T cells from PBMCs. Recombination connected TRBV28 to TRBJ1-2; 7 bases in between match TRBD1. The DNA reads as follows: TGTGCCAGCAGTACCAGACAGGGACATGGCTACACCTTC. It specifies CASSTRQGHGYTF.